Many counts were recorded for the clone carrying this TCR beta chain. These data are taken from a study of response to subunit inactivated influenza vaccine. MiXCR was run by TCRdb on the RT-PCR reads, yielding one entry per CDR3 protein. The profile shows approximately 250,000 distinct CDR3 sequences, more than 10% of them singletons. CDR1 LGHDT and CDR2 YNNKEL come from the germline V gene (reference sequence). Trimming at V came to 4 bases and at J to 2 bases, leaving 0 bases not matched to a gene. The CDR3 is 16 amino acids. The genes are TRBV3-1 and TRBJ2-1, with 15 bases aligning to TRBD2. The source was non-naive T cells sorted from PBMCs, collected around 14 days before vaccination. The sequence was collected from a man aged 50 or older who received an inactivated influenza vaccine. This CDR3 is CASSRTSGGAYNEQFF. DNA for the CDR3: TGTGCCAGCAGCCGGACTAGCGGGGGGGCCTACAATGAGCAGTTCTTC.